The entry below describes one T cell receptor (beta chain). These data are taken from a study of shared clonotypes between healthy human individuals. Profiling relied on immunoSEQ multiplex PCR, and the TCRdb table lists in-frame clones only, not all of them. The sample has approximately 1.1 million clones, 75% to 80% seen once; the top ten hold more than 0.5%. Specimen: memory CD4+ T cells from PBMCs. Specified subset: CD45RA-negative fraction. This TCR was recovered from a man between 18 and 35 years old in good health. Some clones in this sample may be carry-over from other donors' samples.

For the CDR3, the DNA is TGTGCCAGCAGCTTTCTAGCGGGAGGGCCCCGAGGCACCGGGGAGCTGTTTTTT. It specifies CASSFLAGGPRGTGELFF. The genes are TRBV7-9 and TRBJ2-2; 12 bases agree with TRBD2. V was pared by 3 bases and J by 4 bases, with 9 bases of the junction left unmatched. Germline CDR1 reads SEHNR; CDR2 reads FQNEAQ (reference sequence). This CDR3 spans 18 amino acids.